One sample yielded the 11 T cell receptor beta chains listed below, sequenced in a study of T cell responses to AZD1222 COVID-19 vaccine. Data came from immunoSEQ multiplex PCR; TCRdb stores just in-frame clones and leaves some out. The table has roughly 150,000 clones, about 91% seen once. The sequences come from peripheral blood, collected 28 days after the second AZD1222 dose. The receptors come from an adult who received the AZD1222 COVID-19 vaccine.

The genes are TRBV5-4 and TRBJ2-7; 8 bases are a match to TRBD2. J gave up 2 bases and V 0 bases, and 4 bases lay outside the gene matches. CDR1 SGHNT and CDR2 YYREEE come from the germline V gene (reference sequence). CDR3 length: 15 amino acids. CDR3 loop: CASSLGTGGPYEQYF. DNA of the CDR3: TGTGCCAGCAGCTTGGGAACGGGGGGGCCCTACGAGCAGTACTTC.

The V and J genes are TRBV9 and TRBJ1-3; the D is unclear. The V end lost 3 bases, the J end lost 2 bases, and 15 bases lay between the germline ends. Germline V CDR1 and CDR2: SGDLS, YYNGEE. CDR3 length: 16 amino acids. The chain's CDR3 is CASSAPRGKTGNTIYF. The CDR3, as DNA: TGTGCCAGCAGCGCTCCTCGGGGTAAGACTGGAAACACCATATATTTT.

The genes are TRBV6-1 and TRBJ2-5; D is perhaps TRBD1 (7 bases). CDR3 length: 18 amino acids. V lost 1 base to trimming and J lost 4 bases, with 22 bases between them. Per the germline V gene, CDR1 is MNHNS and CDR2 is SASEGT. This CDR3 is CASSEGEWAGGGIETQYF. CDR3 coding DNA: TGTGCCAGCAGTGAAGGAGAATGGGCAGGGGGAGGAATAGAGACCCAGTACTTC.

This clone was observed a single time. The chain joins TRBV4-1 to TRBJ1-1; no definite D call. The CDR3 loop spans 13 amino acids. Per germline, CDR1 MGHRA and CDR2 YSYEKL. The germline V and J ends were trimmed by 3 bases and 4 bases, with 9 bases remaining between them. Here the CDR3 DNA reads TGCGCCAGCAGCCAGAGGACGGCCACTGAAGCTTTCTTT. Translating gives CASSQRTATEAFF.

V usage is TRBV27 and J usage is TRBJ2-2; no clear D. This CDR3 contains 14 residues. The germline V gene has CDR1 MNHEY and CDR2 SMNVEV (reference sequence). Trimming left V 4 bases short and J 0 bases short, with 6 bases between. CDR3 nucleotide sequence: TGTGCCAGCAGTTCCCTTTCGAACACCGGGGAGCTGTTTTTT. Amino acids: CASSSLSNTGELFF.

For this clone: The junction does not match germline at one end; this may be a read error. This sequence joins TRBV7-7 and TRBJ2-5; D is possibly TRBD1 or TRBD2 (6 bases each). The germline gives CDR1 SSHAT, CDR2 FNYEAQ (reference sequence). The CDR3 totals 14 residues. The DNA of the CDR3 is TGTGCTAGCAGCTTAACGGGGGCACGGGAGACCCAGTACTTC. It is translated as CASSLTGARETQYF.

The chain employs TRBV4-1 and TRBJ1-5; D perhaps matches TRBD1 (6 bases). Trimming shortened V by 1 base and J by 0 bases, and 16 bases separated the two germline ends. CDR1 MGHRA and CDR2 YSYEKL come from the germline V gene. The CDR3 is 18 amino acids. The CDR3: CASSQVAGESYSNQPQHF. In nucleotides, the CDR3 is TGCGCCAGCAGCCAAGTCGCAGGGGAATCATATAGCAATCAGCCCCAGCATTTT.

This sequence joins TRBV19 and TRBJ2-2; 10 nucleotides match TRBD2. Losses at the gene ends were 2 bases for V and 4 bases for J; bases not matched to a gene: 1. Germline V CDR1 and CDR2: LNHDA, SQIVND (reference sequence). CDR3 length equals 15 residues. As DNA, the CDR3 is TGTGCCAGTAGTATAACTAGCGGGGTCACCGGGGAGCTGTTTTTT. It encodes CASSITSGVTGELFF.

This clone was seen a single time. J is TRBJ1-2 and V is TRBV3-1 (or the pseudogene TRBV3-2); 11 bases map to TRBD1. The V segment lost 6 bases and the J segment 3 bases; nucleotides outside the gene matches: 6. This CDR3 has 15 residues. Germline V lookup: CDR1 LGHDT, CDR2 YNNKEL (reference sequence). CDR3 loop: CASSRDRGNYYGYTF. CDR3 sequence (DNA): TGTGCCAGCAGTCGGGACAGGGGGAACTACTATGGCTACACCTTC.

This chain joins TRBV6-6 and TRBJ1-6; possible D gene TRBD1, 6 bases. V was shortened by 6 bases and J by 5 bases, with 14 bases between the two germline ends. The CDR3 has 15 residues. In germline, CDR1 is MNHNY, CDR2 SVGAGI (reference sequence). CDR3 bases: TGTGCCAGCAGGTCTCGGGGGGCTGATAATTCACCCCTCCACTTT. Its protein product is CASRSRGADNSPLHF.

The CDR3 DNA reads TGTGCCAGCAGCTTAGGGTCCAGTCCAACGATGTACAATGAGCAGTTCTTC. Its translation: CASSLGSSPTMYNEQFF. The genes are TRBV11-2 and TRBJ2-1; D gene uncertain. The V and J ends lost 1 base and 4 bases respectively, with 17 bases between them. CDR1 is SGHAT, CDR2 FQNNGV, per germline. The CDR3 runs 17 residues.